Here is one T cell receptor beta chain with its context. In the original workflow: Estimation of nucleated cell counts was performed using reference gene primer amplification. Profiling relied on immunoSEQ multiplex PCR, and the TCRdb table lists in-frame clones only, not all of them. V, J and clone size are taken as reported in that table, and D and trimming were inferred from the DNA itself. The repertoire holds 190,000 or so clones, less than 80% seen once, with around an eighth in the top ten. This entry comes from a study of blood T cell repertoires in COVID-19. Study details: Samples representing acute and convalescent COVID-19 were sourced from the United States, Italy and Spain.

V lost 5 bases, J lost 11 bases, and 15 bases lay in between. The CDR3 is 13 residues long. Sequenced: peripheral blood. The TCR sequence derives from a man aged 45-65 years who had recovered from COVID-19. The rearrangement uses TRBV12-3 or TRBV12-4 and TRBJ1-4, with D perhaps TRBD1 (6 bases). The CDR3 nucleotides are TGTGCCAGCAGTCAGGGTCCAGGGGCCAAACTGTTTTTT. Translating gives CASSQGPGAKLFF.